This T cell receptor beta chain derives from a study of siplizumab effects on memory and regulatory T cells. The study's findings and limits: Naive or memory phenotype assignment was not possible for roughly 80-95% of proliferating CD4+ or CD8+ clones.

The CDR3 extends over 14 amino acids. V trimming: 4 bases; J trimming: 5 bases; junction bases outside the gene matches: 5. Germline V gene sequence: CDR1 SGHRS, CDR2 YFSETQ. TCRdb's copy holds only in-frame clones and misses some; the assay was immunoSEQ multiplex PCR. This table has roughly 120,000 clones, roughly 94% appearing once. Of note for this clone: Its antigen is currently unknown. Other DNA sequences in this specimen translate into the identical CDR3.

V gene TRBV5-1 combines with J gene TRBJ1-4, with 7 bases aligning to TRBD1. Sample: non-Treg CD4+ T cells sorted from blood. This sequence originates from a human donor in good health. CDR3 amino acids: CASSPGDSNEKLFF. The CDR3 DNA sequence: TGCGCCAGCAGCCCGGGGGACAGCAATGAAAAACTGTTTTTT. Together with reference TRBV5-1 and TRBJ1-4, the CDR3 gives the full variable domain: KAGVTQTPRYLIKTRGQQVTLSCSPISGHRSVSWYQQTPGQGLQFLFEYFSETQRNKGNFPGRFSGRQFSNSRSEMNVSTLELGDSALYLCASSPGDSNEKLFFGSGTQLSVL.